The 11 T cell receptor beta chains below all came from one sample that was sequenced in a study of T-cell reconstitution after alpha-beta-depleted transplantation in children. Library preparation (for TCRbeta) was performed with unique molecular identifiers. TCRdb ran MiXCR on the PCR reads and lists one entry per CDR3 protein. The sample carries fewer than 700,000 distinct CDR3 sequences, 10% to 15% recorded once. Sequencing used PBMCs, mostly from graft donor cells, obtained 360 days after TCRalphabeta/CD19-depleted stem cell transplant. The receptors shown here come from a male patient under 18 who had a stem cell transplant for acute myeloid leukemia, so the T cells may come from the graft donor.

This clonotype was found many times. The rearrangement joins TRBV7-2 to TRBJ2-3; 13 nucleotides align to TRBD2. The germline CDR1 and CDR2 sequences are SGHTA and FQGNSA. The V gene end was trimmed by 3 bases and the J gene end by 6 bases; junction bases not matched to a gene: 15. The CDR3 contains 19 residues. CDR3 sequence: CASSFHRRLAGGGSDTQYF. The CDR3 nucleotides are TGTGCCAGCAGCTTCCATCGGAGACTAGCGGGAGGAGGGTCGGATACGCAGTATTTT.

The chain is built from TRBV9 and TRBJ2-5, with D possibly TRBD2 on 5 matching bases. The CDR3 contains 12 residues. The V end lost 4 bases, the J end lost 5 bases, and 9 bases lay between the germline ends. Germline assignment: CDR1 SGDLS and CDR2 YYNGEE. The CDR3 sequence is CASSKLGETQYF. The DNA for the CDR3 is TGTGCCAGCAGCAAACTAGGGGAGACCCAGTACTTC. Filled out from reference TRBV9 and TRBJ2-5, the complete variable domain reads DSGVTQTPKHLITATGQRVTLRCSPRSGDLSVYWYQQSLDQGLQFLIQYYNGEERAKGNILERFSAQQFPDLHSELNLSSLELGDSALYFCASSKLGETQYFGPGTRLLVL.

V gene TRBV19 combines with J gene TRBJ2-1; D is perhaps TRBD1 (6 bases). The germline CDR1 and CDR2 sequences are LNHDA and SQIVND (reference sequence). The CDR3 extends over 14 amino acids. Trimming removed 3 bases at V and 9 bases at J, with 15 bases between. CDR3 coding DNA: TGTGCCAGTAGTATCTGGGGGCCCCGGGGTGAGCAGTTCTTC. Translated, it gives CASSIWGPRGEQFF.

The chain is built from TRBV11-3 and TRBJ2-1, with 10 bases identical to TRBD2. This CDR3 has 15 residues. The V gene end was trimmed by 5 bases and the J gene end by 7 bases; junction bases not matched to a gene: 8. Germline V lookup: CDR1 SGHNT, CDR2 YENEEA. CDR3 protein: CASSPGLASVNEQFF. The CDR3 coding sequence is TGTGCCAGCAGCCCGGGACTAGCGAGTGTAAATGAGCAGTTCTTC.

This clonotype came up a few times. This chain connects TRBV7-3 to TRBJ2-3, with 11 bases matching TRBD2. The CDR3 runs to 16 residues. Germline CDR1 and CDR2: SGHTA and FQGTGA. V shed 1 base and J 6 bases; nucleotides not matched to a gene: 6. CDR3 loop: CASSLRGTSGSDTQYF. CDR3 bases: TGTGCCAGCAGCTTAAGAGGAACTAGCGGGAGTGATACGCAGTATTTT.

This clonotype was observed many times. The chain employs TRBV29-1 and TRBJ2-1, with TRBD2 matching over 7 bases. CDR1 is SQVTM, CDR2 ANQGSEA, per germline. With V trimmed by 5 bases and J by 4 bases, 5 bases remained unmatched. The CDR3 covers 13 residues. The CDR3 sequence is CSVQLAKYNEQFF. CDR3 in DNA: TGCAGCGTTCAACTAGCGAAATACAATGAGCAGTTCTTC.

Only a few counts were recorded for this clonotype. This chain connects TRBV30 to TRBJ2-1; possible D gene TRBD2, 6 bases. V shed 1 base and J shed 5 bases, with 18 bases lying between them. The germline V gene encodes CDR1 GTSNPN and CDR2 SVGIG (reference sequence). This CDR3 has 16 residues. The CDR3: CAWSGPGARRDNEQFF. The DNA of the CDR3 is TGTGCCTGGAGTGGTCCCGGGGCCCGGAGGGACAATGAGCAGTTCTTC.

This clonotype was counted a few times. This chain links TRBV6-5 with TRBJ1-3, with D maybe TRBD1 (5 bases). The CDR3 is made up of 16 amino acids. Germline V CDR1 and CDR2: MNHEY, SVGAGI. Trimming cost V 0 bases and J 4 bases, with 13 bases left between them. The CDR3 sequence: CASSYSTGTIGNTIYF. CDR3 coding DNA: TGTGCCAGCAGTTACTCGACGGGGACGATCGGAAACACCATATATTTT.

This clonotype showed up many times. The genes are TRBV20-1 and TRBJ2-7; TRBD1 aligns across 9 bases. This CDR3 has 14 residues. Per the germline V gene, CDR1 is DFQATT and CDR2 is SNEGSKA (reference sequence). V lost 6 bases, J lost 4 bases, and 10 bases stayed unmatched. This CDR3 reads CSASTGTGRYEQYF. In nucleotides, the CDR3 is TGCAGTGCCTCTACCGGGACAGGGAGGTACGAGCAGTACTTC.

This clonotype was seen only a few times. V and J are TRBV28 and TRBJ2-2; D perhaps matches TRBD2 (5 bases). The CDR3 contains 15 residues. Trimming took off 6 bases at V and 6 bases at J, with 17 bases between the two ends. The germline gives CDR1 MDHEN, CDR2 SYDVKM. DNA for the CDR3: TGTGCCAGCAGAAATACGCCGGTCGGGGCCGGGGAGCTGTTTTTT. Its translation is CASRNTPVGAGELFF.

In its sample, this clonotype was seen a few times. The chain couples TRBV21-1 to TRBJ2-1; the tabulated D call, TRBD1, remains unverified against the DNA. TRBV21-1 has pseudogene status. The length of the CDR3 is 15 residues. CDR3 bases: TGTGCCAGCGGGCACTGGGACAGTATGGGGAATGAGCAGTTCTTC. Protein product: CASGHWDSMGNEQFF.